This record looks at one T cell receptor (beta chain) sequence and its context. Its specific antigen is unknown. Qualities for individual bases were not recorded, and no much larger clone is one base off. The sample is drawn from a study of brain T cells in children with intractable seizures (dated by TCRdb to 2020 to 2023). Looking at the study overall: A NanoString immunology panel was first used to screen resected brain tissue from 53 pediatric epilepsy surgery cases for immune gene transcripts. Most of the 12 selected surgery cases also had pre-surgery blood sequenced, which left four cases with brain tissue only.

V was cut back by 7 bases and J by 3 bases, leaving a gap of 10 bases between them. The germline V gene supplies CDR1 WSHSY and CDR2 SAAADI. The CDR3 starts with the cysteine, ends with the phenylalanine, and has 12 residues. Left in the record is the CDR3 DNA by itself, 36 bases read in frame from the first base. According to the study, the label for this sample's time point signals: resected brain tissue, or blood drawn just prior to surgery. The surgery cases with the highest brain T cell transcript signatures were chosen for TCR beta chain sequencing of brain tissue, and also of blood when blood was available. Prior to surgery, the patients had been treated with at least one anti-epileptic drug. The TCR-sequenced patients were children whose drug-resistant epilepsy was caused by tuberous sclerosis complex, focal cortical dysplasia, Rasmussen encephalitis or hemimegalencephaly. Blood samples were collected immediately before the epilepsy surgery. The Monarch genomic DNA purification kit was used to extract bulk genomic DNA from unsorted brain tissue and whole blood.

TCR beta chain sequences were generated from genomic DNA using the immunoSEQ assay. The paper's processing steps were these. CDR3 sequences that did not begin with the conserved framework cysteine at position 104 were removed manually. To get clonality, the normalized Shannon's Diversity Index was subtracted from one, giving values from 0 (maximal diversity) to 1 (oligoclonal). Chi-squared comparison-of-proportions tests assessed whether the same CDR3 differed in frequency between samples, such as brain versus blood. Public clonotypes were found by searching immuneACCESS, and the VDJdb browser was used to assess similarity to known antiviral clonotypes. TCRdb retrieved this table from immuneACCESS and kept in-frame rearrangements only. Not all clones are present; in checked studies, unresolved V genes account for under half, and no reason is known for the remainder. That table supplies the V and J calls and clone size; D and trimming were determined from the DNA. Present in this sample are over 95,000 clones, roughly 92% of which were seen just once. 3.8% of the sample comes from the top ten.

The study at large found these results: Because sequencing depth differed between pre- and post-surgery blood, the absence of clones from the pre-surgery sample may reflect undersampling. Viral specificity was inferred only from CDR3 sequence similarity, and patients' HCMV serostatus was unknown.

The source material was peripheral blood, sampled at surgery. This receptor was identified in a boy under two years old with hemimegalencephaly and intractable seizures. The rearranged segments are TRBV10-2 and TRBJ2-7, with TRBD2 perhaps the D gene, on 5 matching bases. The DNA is TGCGCCAGCACCGGGGAGCACTACGAGCAGTACTTC. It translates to CASTGEHYEQYF.